This T cell receptor (beta chain) was retrieved from a study of spatial heterogeneity in lung cancer. Looking at the study overall: The donors comprised some 72 untreated early-stage non-small cell lung cancer patients. The average count in raw reads for each unique TCR and UMI combination exceeded nine appearances. Consistent detection of more beta-chain than alpha-chain sequences was observed.

V gave up 4 bases and J gave up 0 bases, with 21 bases separating them. The germline V gene encodes CDR1 MGHRA and CDR2 YSYEKL. This CDR3 region has 18 residues. This clonotype was counted at least ten times. Time point of the sample: blood at routine non-recurrence follow-up after resection. Without sorting, whole RNA was sequenced from tumor, nontumor lung or frozen PBMC. Every cDNA TCR molecule received its own unique molecular identifier. TCRdb redid the calling of the 5' RACE reads with MiXCR, one entry per CDR3 protein. The sample yields approximately 56,000 distinct CDR3 sequences, 7.4% seen once.

V and J are TRBV4-1 and TRBJ1-1; TRBD1 is a possible D gene (5 bases). This specimen was PBMCs, taken at follow-up. This receptor was obtained from a female donor with early-stage non-small cell lung cancer. The CDR3 loop is CASSPPPGTPTMNTEAFF. In DNA, the CDR3 is TGCGCCAGCAGCCCGCCCCCGGGGACCCCCACAATGAACACTGAAGCTTTCTTT.